By share, the clone carrying this TCR beta chain counts as medium-sized. What it binds is not known. Unsorted bulk tissue (roughly 19-31 mg) underwent RNA and DNA co-extraction. Those sampled were patients whose primary liver carcinoma was treated by surgical resection. This sample is drawn from a study of tumor-infiltrating lymphocytes in primary liver carcinoma. Study overall: Productive TCRbeta read yields ran from roughly 4 to 7.5 million per sample and were similar between tissues. Overall study findings and caveats: Between tumor regions, pairs overlapped more than tumor-adjacent and tumor-blood pairs did. With p = 0.039, the top-250-clone fraction in tumors significantly exceeded that in blood.

The germline CDR1 and CDR2 sequences are LGHNA and YNFKEQ. Unmatched junction bases numbered 3, after V lost 0 bases and J lost 8 bases. There are 15 residues in the CDR3. TCR beta cDNA was made from roughly 450 ng total RNA with a constant-region primer. ARM-PCR was slightly modified, and three nested multiplex PCR rounds with it gave rise to the TCR beta libraries. Primers for the first two PCR rounds were TRBV1-TRBV30 forward primers and a C-beta reverse primer (approximately 10 cycles per round). TCRdb re-derived calls from the multiplex PCR reads in MiXCR, one entry per CDR3 protein. The table includes approximately 80,000 distinct CDR3 sequences, approximately 70% detected once.

The specimen was tumor-adjacent normal liver tissue. The chain is built from TRBV4-2 and TRBJ2-1; TRBD2 aligns across 11 bases. This clonotype originated in a man aged 35 to 55 with primary liver carcinoma and hepatitis B virus infection. The CDR3 bases are TGTGCCAGCAGCCAAGAACTAGCGGGAGCTTATGAGCAGTTCTTC. Translating it yields CASSQELAGAYEQFF.